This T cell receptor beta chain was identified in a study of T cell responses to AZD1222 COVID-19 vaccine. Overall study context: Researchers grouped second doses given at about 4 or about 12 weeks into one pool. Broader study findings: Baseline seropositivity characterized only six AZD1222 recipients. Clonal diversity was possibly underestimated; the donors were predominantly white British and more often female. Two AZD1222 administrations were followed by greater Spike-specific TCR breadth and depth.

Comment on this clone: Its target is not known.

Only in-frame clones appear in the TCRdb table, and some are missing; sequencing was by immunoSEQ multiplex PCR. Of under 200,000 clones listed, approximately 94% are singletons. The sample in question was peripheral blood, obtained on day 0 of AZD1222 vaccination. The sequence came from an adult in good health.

The CDR3 is CASSPGETQYF. CDR3 DNA sequence: TGTGCCAGCTCACCTGGGGAGACCCAGTACTTC. This chain uses TRBV18 with TRBJ2-5; D call uncertain. The germline gives CDR1 KGHSH, CDR2 LQKENI. CDR3 length: 11 residues. V was clipped by 3 bases and J by 5 bases, with 4 bases between them.